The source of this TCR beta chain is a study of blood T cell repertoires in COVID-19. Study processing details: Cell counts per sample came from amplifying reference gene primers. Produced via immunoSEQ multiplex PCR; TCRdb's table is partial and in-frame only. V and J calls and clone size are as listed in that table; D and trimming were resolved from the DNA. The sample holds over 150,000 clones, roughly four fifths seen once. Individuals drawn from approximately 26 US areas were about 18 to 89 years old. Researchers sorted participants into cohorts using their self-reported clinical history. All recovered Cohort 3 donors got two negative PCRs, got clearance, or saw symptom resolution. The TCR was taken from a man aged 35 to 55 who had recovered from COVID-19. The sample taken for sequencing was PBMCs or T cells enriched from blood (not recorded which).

CDR3 region: CASSHAHTDTQYF. The CDR3 DNA reads TGTGCCAGCAGTCATGCACACACAGATACGCAGTATTTT. The V and J genes are TRBV12-3 or TRBV12-4 and TRBJ2-3; D is ambiguous. The CDR3 has 13 amino acids. With 5 bases removed from V and 2 bases from J, the gap between germline ends came to 8 bases.